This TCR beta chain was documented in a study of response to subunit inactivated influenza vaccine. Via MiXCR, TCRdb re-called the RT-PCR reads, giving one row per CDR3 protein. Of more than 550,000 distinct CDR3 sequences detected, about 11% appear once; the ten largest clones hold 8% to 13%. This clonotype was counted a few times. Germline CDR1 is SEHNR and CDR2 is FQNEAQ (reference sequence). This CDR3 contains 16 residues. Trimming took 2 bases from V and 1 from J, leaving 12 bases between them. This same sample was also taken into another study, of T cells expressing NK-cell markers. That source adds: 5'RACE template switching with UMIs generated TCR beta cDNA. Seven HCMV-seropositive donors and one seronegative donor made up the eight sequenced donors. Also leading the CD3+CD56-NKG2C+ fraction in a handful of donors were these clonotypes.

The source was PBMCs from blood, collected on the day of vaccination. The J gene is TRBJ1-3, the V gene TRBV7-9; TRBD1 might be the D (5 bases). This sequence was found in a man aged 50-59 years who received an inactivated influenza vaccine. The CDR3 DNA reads TGTGCCAGCAGCTTATTTCAGGGCCAATCTGGAAACACCATATATTTT. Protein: CASSLFQGQSGNTIYF.